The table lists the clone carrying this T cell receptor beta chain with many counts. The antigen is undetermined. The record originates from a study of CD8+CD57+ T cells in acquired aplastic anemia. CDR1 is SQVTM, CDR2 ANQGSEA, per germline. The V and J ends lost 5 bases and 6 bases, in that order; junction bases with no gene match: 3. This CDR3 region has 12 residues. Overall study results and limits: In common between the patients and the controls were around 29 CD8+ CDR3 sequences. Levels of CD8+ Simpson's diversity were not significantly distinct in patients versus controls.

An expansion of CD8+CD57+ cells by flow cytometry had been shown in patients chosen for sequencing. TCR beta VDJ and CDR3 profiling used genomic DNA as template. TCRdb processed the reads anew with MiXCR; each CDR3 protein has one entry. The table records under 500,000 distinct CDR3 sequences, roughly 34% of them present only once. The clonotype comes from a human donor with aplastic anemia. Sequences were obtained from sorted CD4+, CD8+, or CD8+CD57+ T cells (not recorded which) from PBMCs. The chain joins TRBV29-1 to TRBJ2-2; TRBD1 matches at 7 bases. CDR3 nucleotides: TGCAGCGTTAGTCAGGGGGCCGGGGAGCTGTTTTTT. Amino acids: CSVSQGAGELFF.